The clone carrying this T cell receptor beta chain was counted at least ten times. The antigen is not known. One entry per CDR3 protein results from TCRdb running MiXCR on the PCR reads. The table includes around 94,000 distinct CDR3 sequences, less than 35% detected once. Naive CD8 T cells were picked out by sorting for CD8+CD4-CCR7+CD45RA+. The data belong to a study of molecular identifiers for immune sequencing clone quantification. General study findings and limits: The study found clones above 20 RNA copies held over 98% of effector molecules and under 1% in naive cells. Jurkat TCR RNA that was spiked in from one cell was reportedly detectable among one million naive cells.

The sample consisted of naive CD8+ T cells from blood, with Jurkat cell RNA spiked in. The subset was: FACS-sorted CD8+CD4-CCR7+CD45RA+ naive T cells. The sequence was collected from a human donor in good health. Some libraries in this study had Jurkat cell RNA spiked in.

The CDR3: CASGLGLWTDTQYF. DNA of the CDR3: TGTGCTAGTGGTTTGGGCCTGTGGACAGATACGCAGTATTTT. The rearrangement links TRBV12-5 to TRBJ2-3; D is ambiguous. The germline V gene encodes CDR1 LGHNT and CDR2 FRNRAP. There are 14 residues in the CDR3. Trimming removed 1 base at V and 3 bases at J, with 8 bases between.